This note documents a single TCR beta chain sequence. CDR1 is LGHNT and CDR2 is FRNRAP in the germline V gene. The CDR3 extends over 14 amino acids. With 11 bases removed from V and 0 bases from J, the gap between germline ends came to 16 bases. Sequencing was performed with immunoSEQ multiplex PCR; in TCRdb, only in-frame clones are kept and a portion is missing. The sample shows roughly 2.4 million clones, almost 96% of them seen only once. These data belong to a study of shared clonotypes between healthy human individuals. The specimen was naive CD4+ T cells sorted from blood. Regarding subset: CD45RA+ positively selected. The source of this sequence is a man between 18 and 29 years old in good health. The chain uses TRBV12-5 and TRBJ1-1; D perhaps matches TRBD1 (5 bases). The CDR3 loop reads CASGRGDLNTEAFF. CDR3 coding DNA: TGTGCTTCTGGCCGGGGGGACCTGAACACTGAAGCTTTCTTT.